This is a list of T cell receptor beta chains from one sample in a study of beta chain features in type 1 diabetes. Clones were read by immunoSEQ multiplex PCR, and TCRdb kept only the in-frame ones, dropping some. The table records under 300,000 clones, less than 35% of them present only once. The specimen sequenced was central memory CD4+ T cells from blood. The source of these receptors is a man aged 25-45 years in good health. CDR3s leave out the opening cysteine and the closing phenylalanine or tryptophan. D genes are given only for firm matches.

>TRBV29-1|-|TRBJ2-3
SAGEDTQY
>TRBV5-1|-|TRBJ2-3
ASSLAGSADTQY
>TRBV6-6|TRBD1|TRBJ2-1
ASSSSGQGYNEQF
>TRBV11-2|-|TRBJ2-5
ASSSLDGRQETQY
>TRBV30|-|TRBJ1-1
AWSKGRANTEAF
>TRBV7-2|-|TRBJ2-7
ASSLAFGEQY
>TRBV9|TRBD1|TRBJ1-3
ASSVFPGQIIY
>TRBV29-1|-|TRBJ2-3
SVRFRGDTQY
>TRBV2|-|TRBJ1-2
ASTLDSNYGYT
>TRBV30|-|TRBJ2-3
AWSEMGQDTQY
>TRBV28|-|TRBJ2-7
ASSQLKQGRWEQY
>TRBV7-2|TRBD2|TRBJ2-4
ASSLLGLALNIQY
>TRBV7-2|-|TRBJ2-3
ASSLAGRAEPTQY
>TRBV2|-|TRBJ2-7
ASRRGSYEQY
>TRBV10-3|-|TRBJ1-2
AIKRAGDGYT
>TRBV7-2|-|TRBJ2-2
ASSLTSNPRTGELF
>TRBV9|-|TRBJ2-2
ASSEAGTNTGELF
>TRBV29-1|-|TRBJ2-2
SVGPRTTGELF
>TRBV9|-|TRBJ2-1
ASSVGTVYNEQF
>TRBV5-1|-|TRBJ2-2
ASSSLVTGELF